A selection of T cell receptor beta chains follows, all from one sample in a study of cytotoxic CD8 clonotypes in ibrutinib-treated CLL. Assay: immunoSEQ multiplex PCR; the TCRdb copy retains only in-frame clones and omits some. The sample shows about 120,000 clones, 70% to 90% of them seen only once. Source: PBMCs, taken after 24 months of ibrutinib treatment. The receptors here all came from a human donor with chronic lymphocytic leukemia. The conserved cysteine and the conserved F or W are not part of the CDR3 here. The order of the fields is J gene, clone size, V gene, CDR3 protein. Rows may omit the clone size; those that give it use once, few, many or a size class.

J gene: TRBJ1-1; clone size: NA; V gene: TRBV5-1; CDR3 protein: ASSLRGNTEAF
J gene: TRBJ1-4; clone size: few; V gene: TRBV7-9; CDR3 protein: ASSLARRDNEKLF
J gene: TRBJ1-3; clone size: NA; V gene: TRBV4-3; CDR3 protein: ASSQEGGNTIY
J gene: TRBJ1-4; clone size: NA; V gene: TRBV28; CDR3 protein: ASSDEGATNEKLF
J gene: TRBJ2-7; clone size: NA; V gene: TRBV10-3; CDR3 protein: AISESTVSYEQY
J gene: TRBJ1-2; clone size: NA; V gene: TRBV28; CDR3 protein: ASSSTGRGYGYT
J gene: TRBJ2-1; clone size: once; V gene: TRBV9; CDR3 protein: ASSAGLAGLSNEQF
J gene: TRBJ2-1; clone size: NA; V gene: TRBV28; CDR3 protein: ASTSGTGAYNEQF
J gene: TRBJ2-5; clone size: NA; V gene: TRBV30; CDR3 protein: AWKGGQETQY
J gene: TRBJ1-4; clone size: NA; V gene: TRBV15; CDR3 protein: ATSRDRNGIEKLF
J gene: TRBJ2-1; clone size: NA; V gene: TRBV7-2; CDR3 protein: ASSPPAFSGEQF
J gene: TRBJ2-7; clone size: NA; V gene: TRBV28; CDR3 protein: ASNQAETGSYEQY
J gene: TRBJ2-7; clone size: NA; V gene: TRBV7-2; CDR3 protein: ASSFDGGTYEQY
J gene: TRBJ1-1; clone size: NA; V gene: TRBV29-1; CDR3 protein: SVWTGGRTEAF
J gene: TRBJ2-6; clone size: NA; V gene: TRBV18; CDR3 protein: ASSPRIHSGANVLT
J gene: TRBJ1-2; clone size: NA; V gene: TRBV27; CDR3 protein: ASSEQGYGYT
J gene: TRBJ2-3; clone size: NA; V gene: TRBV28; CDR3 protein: ASSFSLKQQTDTQY
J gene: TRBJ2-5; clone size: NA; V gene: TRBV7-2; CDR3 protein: ASSREYRETQY
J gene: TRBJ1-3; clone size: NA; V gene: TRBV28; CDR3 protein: ASSPLGLSGNTIY
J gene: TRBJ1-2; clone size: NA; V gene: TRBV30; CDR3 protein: AWTGVRPGYT
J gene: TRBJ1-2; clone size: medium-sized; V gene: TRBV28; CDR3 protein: ASSSEGVRST
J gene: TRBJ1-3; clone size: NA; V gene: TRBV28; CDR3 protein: ASSLTGRRGNTIY
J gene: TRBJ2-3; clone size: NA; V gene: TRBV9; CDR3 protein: ASSVRSSGRTDTQY
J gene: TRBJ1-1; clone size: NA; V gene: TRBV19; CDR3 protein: ASSIVGRDTEAF
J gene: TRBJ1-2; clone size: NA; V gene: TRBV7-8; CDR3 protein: ASSLAVRFQGNYGYT
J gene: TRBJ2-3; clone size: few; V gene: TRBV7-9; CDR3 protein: ASMGATDTQY
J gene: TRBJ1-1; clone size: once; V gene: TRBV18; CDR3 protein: ASSTAERRTEAF
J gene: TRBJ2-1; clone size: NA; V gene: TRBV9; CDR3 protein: ASSKDRGTYNEQF
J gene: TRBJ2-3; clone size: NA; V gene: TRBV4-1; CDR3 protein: ASSPPWDTQY
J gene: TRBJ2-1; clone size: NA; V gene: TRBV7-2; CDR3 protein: ASSLGTYNEQF
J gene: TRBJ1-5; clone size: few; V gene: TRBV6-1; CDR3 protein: ASREPTGLSNQPQH
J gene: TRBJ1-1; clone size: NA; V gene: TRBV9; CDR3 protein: ASRGRVGQAF
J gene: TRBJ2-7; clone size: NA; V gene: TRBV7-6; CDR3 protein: ASSPGGYEQY
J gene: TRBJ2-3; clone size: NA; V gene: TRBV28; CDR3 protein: ASIPVKAFDTQY
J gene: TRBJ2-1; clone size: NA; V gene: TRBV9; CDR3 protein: ASSTSPYNEQF
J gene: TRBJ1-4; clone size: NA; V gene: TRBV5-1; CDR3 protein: ASSLLDPGVGEKLF
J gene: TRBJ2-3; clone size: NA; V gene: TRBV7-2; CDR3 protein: ASSLRTSGGRADTQY
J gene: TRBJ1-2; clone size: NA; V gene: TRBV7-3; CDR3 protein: ASSLFEGAGYGYT
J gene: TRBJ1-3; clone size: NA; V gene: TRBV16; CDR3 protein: ASSQLAISGNTIY
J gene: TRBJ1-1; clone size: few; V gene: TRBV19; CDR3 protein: ASSIGLGNTEAF
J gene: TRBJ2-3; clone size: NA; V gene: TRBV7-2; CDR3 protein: ASSLTLAGVDTQY
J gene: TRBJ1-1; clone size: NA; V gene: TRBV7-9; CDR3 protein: ASSSEGGRTEAF